The entry below describes one T cell receptor beta chain. What it recognizes is unknown. This sample's time point: week 47, end of study. Mutant IDH1 20-mer peptide, at 300 ug, made up each vaccine dose, with topical imiquimod. This CDR3 contains 14 residues. Trimming removed 0 bases from V and 10 bases from J; junction bases left unmatched: 7. CDR1 KGHSH and CDR2 LQKENI come from the germline V gene. The data belong to a study of a mutant IDH1 vaccine in newly diagnosed glioma. For the study at large: Patients previously underwent radiotherapy, temozolomide, or both, and most underwent both.

Some clones are missing from TCRdb's copy, which holds only in-frame ones; the method was immunoSEQ multiplex PCR. The sample consists of approximately 58,000 clones, roughly 80% of them appearing once. The TCR was taken from a young man with glioma. V and J are TRBV18 and TRBJ1-2; 8 nucleotides agree with TRBD1. This sample comprised PBMCs, obtained from a glioma patient whose treatment included an IDH1 peptide vaccine. CDR3 coding DNA: TGTGCCAGCTCACCACCGGGACAGGCGAAGTCCTACACCTTC. Protein product: CASSPPGQAKSYTF.